This T cell receptor beta chain was sequenced in a study of blood T cell repertoires in COVID-19. Study in general: The analysed material was cDNA or gDNA that came from T cells, B-cell-depleted T cells, or PBMCs.

Measured with immunoSEQ multiplex PCR; TCRdb has only the in-frame clones, and not every one. The table lists about 210,000 clones, about 80% of them singletons. The sequenced material came from peripheral blood. The receptor comes from a man in his sixties with acute or convalescent COVID-19.

CDR3 loop: CASSRSGSAQTQYF. CDR3 DNA: TGTGCCAGCAGTCGTAGCGGGAGCGCGCAGACCCAGTACTTC. This sequence joins TRBV2 and TRBJ2-5, with 9 bases fitting TRBD2. The CDR3 contains 14 residues. V lost 5 bases and J lost 6; bases outside the gene matches: 7. Germline CDR1 and CDR2: SNHLY and FYNNEI.